This T cell receptor beta chain was sequenced during a study of cytomegalovirus exposure and HLA in healthy donors (dated by TCRdb to the late 2010s). Turning to the overall study: According to an earlier analysis of a few hundred of the donors, about 170 million T cells yielded 90 million to 140 million unique TCR beta sequences and 276 Gb of sequence data. An early release that covered fewer than 800 HLA-typed donors contained approximately 320 gigabases of sequencing data and tens of millions of unique TCR sequences. Among the roughly 380 genotyped donors, approximately 76% belonged to the genetic ancestry cluster associated with self-reported Caucasian donors. The study aimed to test whether cataloging public T cell receptors could reveal signatures of past pathogen exposure. The T cell repertoires of some 670 subjects were profiled by immunosequencing and related to cytomegalovirus serostatus. Along with the approximately 650-subject first cohort, a separate validation cohort of over a hundred different subjects was used. High-throughput TCR immunosequencing, statistical association of individual TCRs with disease status, and machine learning were combined to predict cytomegalovirus infection status. To study patterns of TCR occurrence, a later analysis re-analyzed previously published TCR beta repertoires from 550 to 800 donors and added high-resolution HLA genotyping. In the later analysis, no new phenotypic data were used to find candidate immune exposures; instead, reliance was placed on TCR beta sequences and their occurrence across donors. An earlier analysis of approximately 580 of the donors used high-throughput TCR beta sequencing to judge whether each TCR beta V gene segment behaved as functional or pseudogenic. Donor age, sex, ethnicity and CMV serostatus were collected together with the repertoire data. Genome-wide SNP genotypes for about 65% of the roughly 700 donors were used in a later genetic analysis, which treated that subset as a discovery cohort. All discovery cohort repertoires had been generated using a single sequencing platform. HLA typing included class I and class II loci at four-digit resolution. Typing coverage differed by locus: A, B, C, DRB1 and DQB1 were typed in about 620-630 donors, DQA1 in roughly 510, DPA1 in some 610, and DPB1 in about 450. Several DR-DQ haplotypes were handled as single units for association and clustering, since linkage in the cohort was strong. Among some 400 genotyped donors of the cohort, an average of about 240,000 unique TCR beta nucleotide sequences were sequenced per donor, about a sixth of them non-productive. The paper as a whole reports these results and caveats: Broadly in line with IMGT annotations, most TCR beta V segments showed up in productive rearrangements about 87% or about 30% of the time in an earlier analysis of about 500 of the donors. Some IMGT-functional V segments, including TRBV6-2 and TRBV6-3, could not be distinguished by the 87-base-pair reads and were therefore excluded. While some public TCRs were present in many individuals, most TCR sequences turned up only very rarely across donors. In a later genetic analysis, fewer N-insertions in productive TCRs were reported among donors in an Asian-associated ancestry cluster than the approximately 670-donor mean. It was suggested by the authors that the approach could potentially be generalized to other disease states and immunological phenotypes. In a later analysis, TCR association rates were found to vary across HLA loci, with the most associated TCRs seen for DRB1 alleles and the fewest for HLA-C alleles. Around 16 rarely observed V segments, including chromosome 9 orphons, were excluded from the earlier analysis of about 600 of the donors because counts were too low. The only immune exposure information available for the cohort was CMV serostatus. In a later genetic analysis, a missense DCLRE1C variant was associated with V-gene and J-gene trimming of TCR beta chains, and the association was replicated in an independent cohort. According to a later analysis, parvovirus B19, influenza, CMV and Epstein-Barr virus appeared linked to several top co-occurrence clusters. The classifier was reported to diagnose cytomegalovirus status with high specificity and sensitivity in both the original cohort and the validation cohort. Linkage disequilibrium might explain the correlated functional status among segregating V segments, but an unknown experimental factor could not be excluded. Because some donors lacked HLA typing at each locus, the association tests relied only on the typed subset. In a later analysis, about 17,000 TCR beta sequences were associated with specific HLA alleles at a false discovery rate of 0.05. The presence/absence analyses assumed that sequencing depth was roughly uniform across donors, and that assumption may not be true. The study gave a list of 150 to 200 TCR beta chains associated with cytomegalovirus. Most CMV-associated TCR beta chains appeared to be HLA-restricted in a later analysis, and the HLA associations seemed to be driven largely by CMV exposure. A group of highly shared sequence variants was considered likely to be a technical artifact of the sequencing pipeline. This cohort had only TCR beta chains sequenced, and the lack of alpha or paired-chain data limited which features could be detected. Assigning TCR associations to individual alleles was difficult when HLA alleles, especially DR and DQ, strongly co-occurred. A further reported finding was that TCR beta sequences accurately predicted the HLA-A and HLA-B alleles for most subjects in the first cohort. A later analysis found that HLA-associated TCR beta chains were more clonally expanded and had lower generation probabilities than equally common non-associated chains. A few of the identified cytomegalovirus-associated TCR beta chains were confirmed in vitro to be specific for cytomegalovirus antigens.

This clone was found a few times. The target of this receptor is not known. Per-nucleotide qualities are absent, and no much larger clonotype sits a single base away. The cohort was made up of about 670 healthy bone marrow donors. Cohort members were all nominally healthy when sampled, although unrecorded immune exposures were likely present. The donor was CMV seropositive and belonged to the group of more than 250 seropositive cohort members. A peripheral blood sample was provided by each donor, and peripheral blood mononuclear cells were used for TCR beta sequencing. The Qiagen DNeasy Blood Extraction Kit was used to extract genomic DNA from the blood cell samples. Library prep was done by the immunoSEQ multiplex PCR assay. A mixture of 60 forward primers for TCR Vbeta segments and 13 reverse primers for TCR Jbeta segments was used in the multiplex PCR. A multiplex PCR assay on genomic DNA amplified the CDR3 region of rearranged TCR beta genes. Amplified TCR beta libraries were sequenced as 87-base-pair reads on the Illumina HiSeq System. The published analysis was carried out like this. A later analysis tallied 75 million to 95 million unique TCR beta chains across the 700 or so repertoires, and around 10 million of those chains were shared by two or more donors. A nearest-neighbor algorithm error-corrected the raw reads and collapsed the reads into unique sequences, merging closely related sequences to remove PCR and sequencing errors. To assign V, D and J gene segments, CDR3 sequences were aligned to IMGT reference sequences. For a sequence to be retained, at least a six-nucleotide match to both a V gene segment and a J gene segment was required. A rearrangement was called productive if the CDR3 had no stop codons and remained in frame with V and J, and every other rearrangement was called non-productive. CDR3 was defined according to IMGT convention as the region running from the second conserved V-encoded cysteine to the conserved J-encoded phenylalanine. The earlier analysis of some 550 of the donors excluded any sequence lacking an unambiguous match to a single V gene segment. An earlier analysis of 550 to 650 of the donors classified V segments as functional when productive rearrangements were above 56.7% and as segregating when the standard deviation between donors was above 5%. A statistical classification framework was built for diagnosing cytomegalovirus status from the catalog of TCR beta chain sequences. V and J gene assignment, in a later analysis, came from comparing TCR nucleotide sequences with IMGT/GENE-DB human TR gene sequences. In a later analysis, CDR3 sequences and most-parsimonious VDJ recombination scenarios were assigned using the TCRdist pipeline. In a later analysis, every TCR beta chain was defined by the combination of its CDR3 amino acid sequence and its V-gene family, and reads without a unique V-gene family were dropped. To address suspected cross-contamination and a sequencing artifact, a later analysis removed some 620 highly shared, low-generation-probability nucleotide sequences. In a later analysis, a clonal expansion index was calculated for each public chain from normalized within-repertoire ranks of inferred template counts. In a later analysis, generation probabilities were computed using a VDJ recombination model fitted to out-of-frame rearrangements, and the results were checked against IGoR. In a later analysis, hypergeometric tests were used to score TCR-TCR, TCR-HLA and TCR-CMV co-occurrence, with a repertoire-size bias correction applied to TCR pairs. In a later analysis, false discovery rates were estimated by permuting HLA or CMV assignments 20 times. In a later analysis, co-occurring TCRs were grouped with DBSCAN, and TCRdist sequence similarity was added when clustering was performed within HLA-allele-positive subsets. Repertoires with fewer than 30,000 or more than 120,000 public chains, plus five repertoires with anomalous nucleotide sharing, were excluded from co-occurrence clustering. Sourced from immuneACCESS, this table was stored by TCRdb with only in-frame sequences that have V and J called. A share of the clones is absent; for the studies checked, an unresolved V gene accounts for under half, and the remainder has no known explanation. V, J and clone size are taken as reported in that table, and D and trimming were inferred from the DNA itself. Here the sample has about 90,000 clones; approximately 69% occur a single time. Jointly, the top ten make up 20% to 25% of the sample.

From the germline V gene, CDR1 is MNHNS and CDR2 is SASEGT. V and J lose 3 bases and 1 base, and a span of 18 bases separates them. CDR3 length: 17 amino acids, cysteine to phenylalanine. CDR3 DNA only is kept here, 51 bases in frame from base 1. What was sequenced was PBMCs. The chain is made from TRBV6-1 and TRBJ2-5; a weak D assignment points to TRBD1 (7 bases agree). The receptor was isolated from a woman aged 50 to 65 in good health and CMV-seropositive. CDR3 sequence: CASSDGLWRDSQETQYF. The sequence in DNA is TGTGCCAGCAGTGACGGTCTCTGGCGGGACAGCCAAGAGACCCAGTACTTC.